Each of the 26 T cell receptor beta chains below was sequenced from the same sample in a study of T cell responses to AZD1222 COVID-19 vaccine. Assay used: immunoSEQ multiplex PCR; TCRdb lists only in-frame clones, some missing. The sample records roughly 95,000 clones, around nine tenths being singletons. This sample comprised peripheral blood, obtained on day 0 of AZD1222 vaccination. Every receptor here comes from an adult in good health.

The table lists this clone with a few counts. Here the CDR3 DNA reads TGTGCCAGCAGCTTCCACCCTGGCCGGGCAGGGAAAACCCATGGCTACACCTTC. It specifies CASSFHPGRAGKTHGYTF. The genes are TRBV7-9 and TRBJ1-2; the D gene is possibly TRBD1 (5 bases). Germline CDR1 reads SEHNR; CDR2 reads FQNEAQ (reference sequence). V was shortened by 3 bases and J by 6 bases, with 26 bases between the two germline ends. The CDR3 has 18 residues.

The chain joins TRBV6-5 to TRBJ2-7; D possibly corresponds to TRBD1 (6 bases). V was pared by 6 bases and J by 3 bases, with 12 bases between. The CDR3 sequence is 13 residues long. Germline loops: CDR1 MNHEY, CDR2 SVGAGI. DNA of the CDR3: TGTGCCAGCAGACTCCGGGACAACTACGAGCAGTACTTC. Amino acid sequence: CASRLRDNYEQYF.

V and J are TRBV10-3 and TRBJ2-7; TRBD2 aligns across 10 bases. With 0 bases clipped from V and 5 bases from J, the junction kept 10 bases outside the gene matches. This CDR3 has 17 residues. Germline V gene data show CDR1 as ENHRY and CDR2 as SYGVKD. The CDR3 DNA reads as TGTGCCATCAGTGAGTCGGCCCCGGGACTAGCGCTAGACGAGCAGTACTTC. It codes for CAISESAPGLALDEQYF.

The rearrangement joins TRBV19 to TRBJ1-1; 9 bases align to TRBD1. CDR3 length equals 16 residues. CDR1 is LNHDA and CDR2 is SQIVND in the germline V gene (reference sequence). Trimming cost V 2 bases and J 3 bases; bases outside gene matches: 7. The CDR3 reads CASSIIRDRVDTEAFF. In nucleotides, the CDR3 is TGTGCCAGTAGTATAATCAGGGACAGGGTTGACACTGAAGCTTTCTTT.

The chain recombines TRBV30 with TRBJ1-1, with D unclear. The V gene's germline CDR1 is GTSNPN and CDR2 SVGIG (reference sequence). Between the trimmed V and J ends, which lost 2 bases and 12 bases, there was a span of 10 bases. This CDR3 contains 10 residues. The CDR3 DNA follows: TGTGCCTGGAGTCAATTGGTTTCTTTCTTT. Translation gives CAWSQLVSFF.

This rearrangement joins TRBV30 to TRBJ2-2; no reliable D call. Trimming took off 1 base at V and 5 bases at J, with 8 bases between the two ends. This CDR3 is built from 13 residues. Looked up from germline, CDR1 is GTSNPN and CDR2 is SVGIG (reference sequence). CDR3 protein: CAWSAHITGELFF. CDR3 DNA: TGTGCCTGGAGTGCCCATATAACCGGGGAGCTGTTTTTT.

This sequence joins TRBV12-3 or TRBV12-4 and TRBJ2-5; tentative D call: TRBD1 (6 bases). This CDR3 comprises 13 residues. The V end lost 5 bases, the J end lost 5 bases, and 12 bases lay between the germline ends. The CDR3 nucleotides read TGTGCCAGCAGTCAGGGGACCCTTGAGACCCAGTACTTC. This sequence encodes CASSQGTLETQYF.

V gene TRBV7-2 combines with J gene TRBJ2-3; 14 bases fit TRBD2. V was pared by 5 bases and J by 3 bases, with 7 bases of the junction left unmatched. The CDR3 consists of 17 residues. Germline V gene lookup returns CDR1 SGHTA and CDR2 FQGNSA. The DNA of the CDR3 is TGTGCCAGCAGCCCACGACTAGCGGGAGGGCCGACAGATACGCAGTATTTT. It yields the protein CASSPRLAGGPTDTQYF.

V gene TRBV28 combines with J gene TRBJ2-7, with 7 bases aligning to TRBD2. The CDR3 has 14 amino acids. Germline V gene data show CDR1 as MDHEN and CDR2 as SYDVKM. V lost 5 bases, J lost 3 bases, and 7 bases stayed unmatched. CDR3 sequence (DNA): TGTGCCAGCAGTCCGAGCGGGGCGTTCTACGAGCAGTACTTC. It translates to CASSPSGAFYEQYF. Using reference TRBV28 and TRBJ2-7 for the parts outside the CDR3, the full variable domain is DVKVTQSSRYLVKRTGEKVFLECVQDMDHENMFWYRQDPGLGLRLIYFSYDVKMKEKGDIPEGYSVSREKKERFSLILESASTNQTSMYLCASSPSGAFYEQYFGPGTRLTVT.

The chain is built from TRBV2 and TRBJ1-4; D gene uncertain. Germline V gene data show CDR1 as SNHLY and CDR2 as FYNNEI. Trimming shortened V by 7 bases and J by 0 bases, and 12 bases separated the two germline ends. The CDR3 is 15 residues long. CDR3 loop: CASIAQPSTNEKLFF. Written as DNA, the CDR3 is TGTGCCAGCATTGCGCAGCCCTCAACTAATGAAAAACTGTTTTTT. Full variable domain (rest looked up from reference TRBV2 and TRBJ1-4): EPEVTQTPSHQVTQMGQEVILRCVPISNHLYFYWYRQILGQKVEFLVSFYNNEISEKSEIFDDQFSVERPDGSNFTLKIRSTKLEDSAMYFCASIAQPSTNEKLFFGSGTQLSVL.

In this sample, this clone turned up a few times. J is TRBJ2-3 and V is TRBV14; D may be TRBD1 (5 bases). Germline CDR1 and CDR2: SGHDN and FVKESK. This CDR3 has 14 residues. V lost 1 base to trimming and J lost 2 bases, with 7 bases between them. In nucleotides, the CDR3 is TGTGCCAGCAGCCAAGGACAGTCCACAGATACGCAGTATTTT. This gives the protein CASSQGQSTDTQYF.

The chain joins TRBV4-1 to TRBJ2-2; D is uncertain. CDR1 is MGHRA and CDR2 is YSYEKL in the germline V gene. This CDR3 comprises 17 residues. The germline V and J ends were trimmed by 1 base and 1 base, with 13 bases remaining between them. The DNA for the CDR3 is TGCGCCAGCAGCCAAGGTCACGGGCGACTGAACACCGGGGAGCTGTTTTTT. Its protein is CASSQGHGRLNTGELFF.

J is TRBJ2-1 and V is TRBV19; D might be TRBD1 (9 bases). The CDR3 spans 16 residues. The germline CDR1 and CDR2 sequences are LNHDA and SQIVND (reference sequence). The germline V and J ends were trimmed by 2 bases and 15 bases, with 26 bases remaining between them. CDR3 DNA: TGTGCCAGTAGTATAACGGGGGGGACAGGGCAATTGAGGCGGTTCTTC. As protein: CASSITGGTGQLRRFF. The full variable domain, with the rest looked up from reference TRBV19 and TRBJ2-1, is DGGITQSPKYLFRKEGQNVTLSCEQNLNHDAMYWYRQDPGQGLRLIYYSQIVNDFQKGDIAEGYSVSREKKESFPLTVTSAQKNPTAFYLCASSITGGTGQLRRFFGPGTRLTVL.

This chain links TRBV28 with TRBJ1-2; no clear D gene. The CDR3 spans 13 residues. CDR1 is MDHEN, CDR2 SYDVKM, per germline. The V end lost 1 base, the J end lost 10 bases, and 13 bases lay between the germline ends. CDR3 amino acids: CASSLYEPVDYTF. CDR3 nucleotide sequence: TGTGCCAGCAGTTTATATGAGCCGGTAGACTACACCTTC.

This chain connects TRBV6-2 or TRBV6-3 to TRBJ1-4, with 7 nucleotides matching TRBD1. Trimming took 5 bases from V and 4 from J; bases not matched to a gene: 7. The CDR3 runs 15 residues. Germline-derived CDR1 and CDR2 are MNHEY and SVGEGT. CDR3 protein: CASSRGGQNNEKLFF. The CDR3 DNA is TGTGCCAGCAGTCGGGGGGGACAGAATAATGAAAAACTGTTTTTT.

J is TRBJ1-5 and V is TRBV4-3, with D possibly matching TRBD1 (5 bases). Germline lookup yields CDR1 LGHNA and CDR2 YSLEER. Trimming pared 0 bases from V and 8 bases from J, leaving 14 bases between. This CDR3 has 15 amino acids. Here the CDR3 reads CASSQDLDGGEPQHF. The CDR3 region has the DNA TGCGCCAGCAGCCAAGATCTGGACGGGGGTGAGCCCCAGCATTTT.

This clone was counted only a few times. The J gene is TRBJ2-7, the V gene TRBV15, with D tentatively TRBD2 (6 bases). This CDR3 contains 14 residues. The V and J ends lost 8 bases and 3 bases respectively, with 17 bases between them. In germline, CDR1 is LNHNV, CDR2 YYDKDF (reference sequence). Written as DNA, the CDR3 is TGTGCCACCCCGGAGGGCACTTCGGGCTACGAGCAGTACTTC. This translates into CATPEGTSGYEQYF. Full variable domain (remainder filled in from reference TRBV15 and TRBJ2-7): DAMVIQNPRYQVTQFGKPVTLSCSQTLNHNVMYWYQQKSSQAPKLLFHYYDKDFNNEADTPDNFQSRRPNTSFCFLDIRSPGLGDTAMYLCATPEGTSGYEQYFGPGTRLTVT.

The chain employs TRBV5-1 and TRBJ2-5; the D is unclear. The CDR3 spans 13 residues. Germline-derived CDR1 and CDR2 are SGHRS and YFSETQ. V shed 1 base and J shed 5 bases, with 9 bases lying between them. The CDR3 DNA reads as TGCGCCAGCAGCTTGCTTCCTTGGGAGACCCAGTACTTC. Translating it yields CASSLLPWETQYF.

The chain is built from TRBV13 and TRBJ2-3; D remains ambiguous. Germline-derived CDR1 and CDR2 are PRHDT and FYEKMQ (reference sequence). V shed 4 bases and J shed 2 bases, with 1 base lying between them. The CDR3 runs 11 residues. DNA for the CDR3: TGTGCCAGCAGCTACACAGATACGCAGTATTTT. It is translated as CASSYTDTQYF.

The chain employs TRBV19 and TRBJ2-7, with TRBD2 identical over 15 bases. CDR3 length: 17 amino acids. Germline lookup yields CDR1 LNHDA and CDR2 SQIVND (reference sequence). Unmatched junction bases numbered 8, after V lost 6 bases and J lost 2 bases. In DNA form, the CDR3 reads TGTGCCAGTAGCCCAGGACTAGCGGGAGGGCAAACCTACGAGCAGTACTTC. Its protein is CASSPGLAGGQTYEQYF.

The chain links TRBV6-2 or TRBV6-3 to TRBJ1-1; D ambiguous. CDR1 MNHEY and CDR2 SVGEGT come from the germline V gene. Trimming left V 2 bases short and J 5 bases short, with 6 bases between. The CDR3 sequence is 12 residues long. The CDR3 coding sequence is TGTGCCAGCAGTTACCTAAAGACTGAAGCTTTCTTT. Its protein is CASSYLKTEAFF.

As concerns this clone: This same CDR3 is encoded by further DNA sequences in the sample. The chain joins TRBV20-1 to TRBJ2-1; TRBD1 is a possible D gene (5 bases). V lost 3 bases and J 6 bases, leaving 9 bases between the germline ends. The CDR3 length is 12 residues. Per germline, CDR1 DFQATT and CDR2 SNEGSKA (reference sequence). The DNA of the CDR3 is TGCAGTGCTAGTACAGGTCTCAATGAGCAGTTCTTC. Its translation is CSASTGLNEQFF.

The CDR3 here is CASSGTTNEQYF. For the CDR3, the DNA is TGTGCCAGCAGTGGGACCACCAACGAGCAGTACTTC. The chain uses TRBV28 and TRBJ2-7; D assignment may be TRBD1 or TRBD2 (5 bases each). Trimming shortened V by 5 bases and J by 5 bases, and 10 bases separated the two germline ends. This CDR3 is built from 12 residues. The germline V gene has CDR1 MDHEN and CDR2 SYDVKM. Full variable domain (missing parts from reference TRBV28 and TRBJ2-7): DVKVTQSSRYLVKRTGEKVFLECVQDMDHENMFWYRQDPGLGLRLIYFSYDVKMKEKGDIPEGYSVSREKKERFSLILESASTNQTSMYLCASSGTTNEQYFGPGTRLTVT.

This clone has only one observation. The chain is built from TRBV7-2 and TRBJ2-3; TRBD2 matches 9 bases. The CDR3 length is 15 residues. Germline CDR1 is SGHTA and CDR2 is FQGNSA. V gave up 5 bases and J gave up 5 bases; unmatched junction bases: 8. CDR3 in amino acids: CASSRDLAGLDTQYF. The CDR3 DNA is TGTGCCAGCAGCCGCGACCTAGCGGGGCTAGATACGCAGTATTTT.

Comment on this clone: Within the sample, other DNA sequences also encode this same CDR3. J is TRBJ1-1 and V is TRBV9; tentative D call: TRBD1 (6 bases). Looked up from germline, CDR1 is SGDLS and CDR2 is YYNGEE. V shed 0 bases and J shed 1 base, with 7 bases lying between them. The CDR3 runs 14 residues. The CDR3 loop reads CASSVGTANTEAFF. CDR3 sequence (DNA): TGTGCCAGCAGCGTAGGGACAGCGAACACTGAAGCTTTCTTT.

This chain joins TRBV20-1 and TRBJ2-1; weak D call: TRBD2 (6 bases). CDR3 length equals 15 residues. Germline-derived CDR1 and CDR2 are DFQATT and SNEGSKA (reference sequence). Deletions cut 3 bases from V and 3 bases from J, with 15 bases between. In nucleotides, the CDR3 is TGCAGTGCTAGTCATCCGGGACTCTACTACAATGAGCAGTTCTTC. Translation: CSASHPGLYYNEQFF.